One T cell receptor beta chain is described in this entry. No antigen is known for it. TCRdb processed the RT-PCR reads anew with MiXCR; each CDR3 protein has one entry. In the table there are fewer than 600,000 distinct CDR3 sequences, approximately 7.3% of which are singletons. The data stem from a study of response to subunit inactivated influenza vaccine. Broader study findings: The authors put forward the suggestion that each seasonal influenza vaccination may bring in only a limited number of new T cells.

Sequencing used PBMCs from blood, obtained 23 to 25 months after vaccination. The sequence was obtained from a man between 50 and 70 years old who received an inactivated influenza vaccine.

The CDR3 here is CSAPQGALGYTF. The CDR3 coding sequence is TGCAGTGCTCCCCAGGGGGCTTTAGGCTACACCTTC. V usage is TRBV20-1 and J usage is TRBJ1-2, with 8 nucleotides matching TRBD1. There are 12 residues in the CDR3. V trimming: 5 bases; J trimming: 8 bases; junction bases outside the gene matches: 7. Germline V gene lookup returns CDR1 DFQATT and CDR2 SNEGSKA (reference sequence).